This T cell receptor (beta chain) was sequenced in a study of blood T cell repertoires in COVID-19. Study at large: Samples taken during acute and convalescent COVID-19 were collected in the United States, Italy and Spain. PBMCs, B-cell-depleted T cells, or T cells were the source of the cDNA or gDNA that made up the material.

As processed by the authors: By means of reference gene primer amplification, nucleated cell counts were estimated. Some clones are missing from TCRdb's copy, which holds only in-frame ones; the method was immunoSEQ multiplex PCR. V and J calls and clone size are as listed in that table; D and trimming were resolved from the DNA. The sample holds about 180,000 clones, roughly 85% seen once. V shed 2 bases and J shed 0 bases, with 12 bases lying between them. The CDR3 totals 16 residues. The V gene's germline CDR1 is SGHRS and CDR2 YFSETQ. This clone was seen a few times. This receptor was taken from a woman of 80 years or more with active or convalescent COVID-19. V and J are TRBV5-1 and TRBJ1-3; D perhaps matches TRBD1 (6 bases). The sequencing sample was made of peripheral blood. CDR3 DNA sequence: TGCGCCAGCAGCTTTACGGGACAAGACTCTGGAAACACCATATATTTT. As protein: CASSFTGQDSGNTIYF.